The source of this T cell receptor beta chain is a study of vaccination effects on CD4 cells after COVID-19. Germline V lookup: CDR1 SGHTA, CDR2 FQGNSA. CDR3 length: 13 amino acids. V was pared by 2 bases and J by 10 bases, with 14 bases between. Comments on this clone: Its antigen remains unknown.

Peptide-pool stimulation followed by sequencing identified expanded antigen-specific CD4+ clonotypes in the ViraFEST assay. Between days 9 and 10 of culture, CD4+ T cells were separated out. Fresh IL-2-containing medium replaced half the medium on days 3 and 7. Data came from immunoSEQ multiplex PCR; TCRdb stores just in-frame clones and leaves some out. The data show some 59,000 clones, with roughly 80% seen just once and 2% to 3% held by the top ten. The gene calls are TRBV7-2 and TRBJ2-5; no definite D call. The clonotype originates from a human donor who received a COVID-19 vaccine. The material was CD4+ T cells from PBMCs cultured with HCoV-229E spike peptides, obtained before COVID-19 vaccination. The CDR3 spells CASSLPPHQYQYF. CDR3 nucleotides: TGTGCCAGCAGCTTACCCCCTCATCAGTACCAGTACTTC. Based on the CDR3 plus reference TRBV7-2 and TRBJ2-5, the full variable domain is GAGVSQSPSNKVTEKGKDVELRCDPISGHTALYWYRQSLGQGLEFLIYFQGNSAPDKSGLPSDRFSAERTGGSVSTLTIQRTQQEDSAVYLCASSLPPHQYQYFGPGTRLLVL.